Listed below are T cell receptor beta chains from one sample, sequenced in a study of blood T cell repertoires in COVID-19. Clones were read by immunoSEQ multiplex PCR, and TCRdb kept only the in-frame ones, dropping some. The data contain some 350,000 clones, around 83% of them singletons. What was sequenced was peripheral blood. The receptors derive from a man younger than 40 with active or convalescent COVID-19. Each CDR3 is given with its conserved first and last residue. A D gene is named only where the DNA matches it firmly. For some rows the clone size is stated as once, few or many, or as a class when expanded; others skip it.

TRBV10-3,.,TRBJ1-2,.,TGTGCCATCAGCCGGACAAGCTATGGCTACACCTTC,CAISRTSYGYTF
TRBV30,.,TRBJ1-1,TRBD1,TGTGCCTGTCCTAGGACAGGGGGGAACACTGAAGCTTTCTTT,CACPRTGGNTEAFF
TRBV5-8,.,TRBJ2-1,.,TGTGCCAGCAGCTTGGGGAGGGGTGGGTCCTACAATGAGCAGTTCTTC,CASSLGRGGSYNEQFF
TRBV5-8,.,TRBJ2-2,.,TGTGCCAGCAGCCAGAACACCGGGACACCCGGGACCGGGGAGCTGTTTTTT,CASSQNTGTPGTGELFF
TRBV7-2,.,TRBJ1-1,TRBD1,TGTGCCAGCAGGGCGGACAGGGTGAACACTGAAGCTTTCTTT,CASRADRVNTEAFF
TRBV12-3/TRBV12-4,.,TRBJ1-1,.,TGTGCCAGCAGTTTCGGTTTAACTGAAGCTTTCTTT,CASSFGLTEAFF
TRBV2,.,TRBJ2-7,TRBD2,TGTGCCAGCAGTGAAGGGACTAGCGGGAGCTCCTACGAGCAGTACTTC,CASSEGTSGSSYEQYF
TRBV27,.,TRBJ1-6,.,TGTGCCAGCAGTTTAGCCTACGGGGGTACACCCCTCCACTTT,CASSLAYGGTPLHF
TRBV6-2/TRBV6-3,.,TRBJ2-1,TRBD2,TGTGCCAGCAGCCGGACTAGCGGGGTAGCCAATGAGCAGTTCTTC,CASSRTSGVANEQFF
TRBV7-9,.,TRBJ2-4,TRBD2,TGTGCCAGCAGCTTAGGGACTAGCGGGGGCGAGAGGAACATTCAGTACTTC,CASSLGTSGGERNIQYF
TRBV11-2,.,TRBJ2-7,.,TGTGCCAGCAGCACCCGGGTGGATCTCTACGAGCAGTACTTC,CASSTRVDLYEQYF
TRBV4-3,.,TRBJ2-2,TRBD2,TGCGCCAGCAGCCGGATACTAGCGGGAAACACCGGGGAGCTGTTTTTT,CASSRILAGNTGELFF
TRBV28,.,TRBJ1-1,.,TGTGCCAGCACTATTTCGGGAGGGATCACTGAAGCTTTCTTT,CASTISGGITEAFF
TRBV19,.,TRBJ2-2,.,TGTGCCAGTAGTATCTCCAGTCGAACCGGGGAGCTGTTTTTT,CASSISSRTGELFF
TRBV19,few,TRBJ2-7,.,TGTGCCAGTAGTCCCCGCCAGGCAGGCTCCTACGAGCAGTACTTC,CASSPRQAGSYEQYF
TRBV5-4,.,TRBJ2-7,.,TGTGCCAGCAGCTCGAGCGGCTCCCTTCGTGAGCAGTACTTC,CASSSSGSLREQYF
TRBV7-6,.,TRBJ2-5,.,TGTGCCAGCAGCTTAGGACAGCACCAAGAGACCCAGTACTTC,CASSLGQHQETQYF
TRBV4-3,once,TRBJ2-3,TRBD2,TGCGCCAGCAGCCAAGAGACTAGCGGGGGCTCGCAGTATTTT,CASSQETSGGSQYF
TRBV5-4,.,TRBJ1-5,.,TGTGCCAGCAGCTTGTCCCCTAATCAGCCCCAGCATTTT,CASSLSPNQPQHF
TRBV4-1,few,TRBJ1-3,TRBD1,TGCGCCAGCAGCCAAGAGGACAGGCCTGGAAACACCATATATTTT,CASSQEDRPGNTIYF
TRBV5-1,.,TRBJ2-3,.,TGCGCCAGCAGCTCCGGGACTGGTGACACAGATACGCAGTATTTT,CASSSGTGDTDTQYF
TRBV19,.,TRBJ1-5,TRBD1,TGTGCCAGTAGGACAGGGAGGCAGCCCCAGCATTTT,CASRTGRQPQHF
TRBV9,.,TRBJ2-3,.,TGTGCCAGCAGCGTAGGGACAGTTGTAGATACGCAGTATTTT,CASSVGTVVDTQYF
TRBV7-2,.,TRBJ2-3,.,TGTGCCAGCAGCTTAGGGGGCTTGGCAGATACGCAGTATTTT,CASSLGGLADTQYF
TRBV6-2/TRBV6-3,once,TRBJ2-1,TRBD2,TGTGCCAGCAGCCGAAGACTAGCGGGGGCCTACAATGAGCAGTTCTTC,CASSRRLAGAYNEQFF
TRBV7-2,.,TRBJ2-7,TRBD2,TGTGCCAGCAGCTTAGCGCGGAGCGGGATGGCCGAGCAGTACTTC,CASSLARSGMAEQYF
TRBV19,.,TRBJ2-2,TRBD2,TGTGCCAGCATTCTAGCGGGAGACGGTCGGGAGCTGTTTTTT,CASILAGDGRELFF
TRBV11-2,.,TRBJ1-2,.,TGTGCCAGCAGCAACACAAGAACAGGGAACTATGGCTACACCTTC,CASSNTRTGNYGYTF
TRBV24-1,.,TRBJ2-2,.,TGTGCCACCAGTGATCCGCGGAGGGCCGGGGAGCTGTTTTTT,CATSDPRRAGELFF
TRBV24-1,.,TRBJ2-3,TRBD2,TGTGCCACCAGTGACCCGGGAGGCGTTTCAGATACGCAGTATTTT,CATSDPGGVSDTQYF
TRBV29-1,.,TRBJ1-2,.,TGCAGCGTTACCGAATTTCTAGCTAACTATGGCTACACCTTC,CSVTEFLANYGYTF
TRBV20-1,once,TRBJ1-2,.,TGCAGTGCTAATATCCACTATGGCTACACCTTC,CSANIHYGYTF
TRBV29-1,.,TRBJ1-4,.,TGCAGCGTTGAGAGAAACGAAAAACTGTTTTTT,CSVERNEKLFF
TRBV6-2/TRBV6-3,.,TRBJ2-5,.,TGTGCCAGCAGTTACTCTCCCCAGTGGACTAACAAAGAGACCCAGTACTTC,CASSYSPQWTNKETQYF
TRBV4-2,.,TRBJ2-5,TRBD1,TGTGCCAGCAGCCTCCGGGACAGGGGGCAAGAGACCCAGTACTTC,CASSLRDRGQETQYF
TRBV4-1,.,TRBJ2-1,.,TGCGCCAGCAGCCAAATGGGCGGGACTGAGTACAATGAGCAGTTCTTC,CASSQMGGTEYNEQFF
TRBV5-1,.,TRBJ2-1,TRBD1,TGCGCCAGCAGCGACAGGGGATCCTACAATGAGCAGTTCTTC,CASSDRGSYNEQFF
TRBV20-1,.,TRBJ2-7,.,TGCAGTGCTAGTACAGGGACCTACGAGCAGTACTTC,CSASTGTYEQYF
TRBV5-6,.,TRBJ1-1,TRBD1,TGTGCCAGCAGCTTCCCCCTTAGGGGGCCCGAAGCTTTCTTT,CASSFPLRGPEAFF
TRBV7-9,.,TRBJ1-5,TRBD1,TGTGCCAGCAGCCGGGACAGGGGTCAGCCCCAGCATTTT,CASSRDRGQPQHF
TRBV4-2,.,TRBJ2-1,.,TGTGCCAGCAGCCAATGGGGCAGGGATGAGCAGTTCTTC,CASSQWGRDEQFF
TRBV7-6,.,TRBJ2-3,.,TGTGCCAGCAGCTTAGCAAGCGGCACTAGCACAGATACGCAGTATTTT,CASSLASGTSTDTQYF
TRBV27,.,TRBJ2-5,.,TGTGCCAGCAGTAACAGGTTACAAGAGACCCAGTACTTC,CASSNRLQETQYF
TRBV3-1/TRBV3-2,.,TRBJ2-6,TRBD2,TGTGCCAGCAGTCCCTTCCCCCGTCTAGCGGGCCCCTCTGGGGCCAACGTCCTGACTTTC,CASSPFPRLAGPSGANVLTF
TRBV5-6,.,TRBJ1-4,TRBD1,TGTGCCAGCAGCTGGGGGACAGGTGGAAATGAAAAACTGTTTTTT,CASSWGTGGNEKLFF
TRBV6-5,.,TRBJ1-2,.,TGTGCCAGCAGTCGGGGGGGCTTGGAAGGCTACACCTTC,CASSRGGLEGYTF
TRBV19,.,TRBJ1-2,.,TGTGCCAGTAGTATAAGGCGAGACAATGGCTACACCTTC,CASSIRRDNGYTF
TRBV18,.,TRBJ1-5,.,TGTGCCAGCTCACCCCCGGCGGGAAGCAATCAGCCCCAGCATTTT,CASSPPAGSNQPQHF
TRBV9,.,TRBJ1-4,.,TGTGCCAGCAGCCCCCGGGGTGCAACTAATGAAAAACTGTTTTTT,CASSPRGATNEKLFF
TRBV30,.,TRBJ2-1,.,TGTGCCTGGAGTGTAATGAGCCTCAATGAGCAGTTCTTC,CAWSVMSLNEQFF
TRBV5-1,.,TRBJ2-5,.,TGCGCCAGCAGCTTGGCCAAAAGGGAGAGGCAAGAGACCCAGTACTTC,CASSLAKRERQETQYF
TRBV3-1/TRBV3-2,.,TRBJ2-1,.,TGTGCCAGCAGCCAAGGCCGTTTTGACCAGGTATACAATGAGCAGTTCTTC,CASSQGRFDQVYNEQFF
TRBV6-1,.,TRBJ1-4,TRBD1,TGTGCCAGCAGTGAAAGGGACAGGGCTGAAAAACTGTTTTTT,CASSERDRAEKLFF
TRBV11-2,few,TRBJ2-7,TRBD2,TGTGCCAGCAGACGAACGGCGGGAGGACCCCTCTACGAGCAGTACTTC,CASRRTAGGPLYEQYF
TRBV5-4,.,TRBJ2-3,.,TGTGCCAGCAGCTCCCCCTGGACTGCCACAGATACGCAGTATTTT,CASSSPWTATDTQYF
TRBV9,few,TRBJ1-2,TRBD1,TGTGCCAGCAGCATAGGGACAGGGGGCCGAAACTATGGCTACACCTTC,CASSIGTGGRNYGYTF
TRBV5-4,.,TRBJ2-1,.,TGTGCCAGCAGCGAAAACAGGGCCCTTTACAATGAGCAGTTCTTC,CASSENRALYNEQFF
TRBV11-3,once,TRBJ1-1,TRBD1,TGTGCCAGCAGCTTAAGCAGGGGGCTTAACACTGAAGCTTTCTTT,CASSLSRGLNTEAFF
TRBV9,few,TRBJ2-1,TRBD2,TGTGCCAGCAGCCCTCGGGCCGGGACTAGCGGGGCCGATGAGCAGTTCTTC,CASSPRAGTSGADEQFF